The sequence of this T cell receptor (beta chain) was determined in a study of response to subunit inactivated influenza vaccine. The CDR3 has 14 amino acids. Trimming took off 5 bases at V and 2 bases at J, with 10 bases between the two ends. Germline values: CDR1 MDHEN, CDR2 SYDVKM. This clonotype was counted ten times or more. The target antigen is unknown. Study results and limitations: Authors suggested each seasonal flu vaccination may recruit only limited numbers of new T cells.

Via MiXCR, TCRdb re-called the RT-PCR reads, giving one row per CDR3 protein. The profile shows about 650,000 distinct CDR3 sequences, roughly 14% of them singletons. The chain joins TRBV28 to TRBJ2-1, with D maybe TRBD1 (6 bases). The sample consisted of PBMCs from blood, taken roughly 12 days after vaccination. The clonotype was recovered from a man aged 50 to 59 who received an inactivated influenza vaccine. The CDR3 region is CASSIGQTYNEQFF. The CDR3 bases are TGTGCCAGCAGTATTGGACAGACCTACAATGAGCAGTTCTTC.